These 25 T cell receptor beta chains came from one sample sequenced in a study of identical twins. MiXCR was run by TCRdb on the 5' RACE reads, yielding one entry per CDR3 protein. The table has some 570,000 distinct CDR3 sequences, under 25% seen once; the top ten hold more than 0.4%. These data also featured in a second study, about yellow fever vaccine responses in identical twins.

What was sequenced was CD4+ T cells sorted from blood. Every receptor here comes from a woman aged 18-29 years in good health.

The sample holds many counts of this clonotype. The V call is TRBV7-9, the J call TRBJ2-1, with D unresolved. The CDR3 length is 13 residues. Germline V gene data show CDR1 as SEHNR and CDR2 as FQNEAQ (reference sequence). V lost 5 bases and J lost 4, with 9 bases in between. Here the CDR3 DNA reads TGTGCCAGCAGCCTCGTCCTGTACAATGAGCAGTTCTTC. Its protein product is CASSLVLYNEQFF.

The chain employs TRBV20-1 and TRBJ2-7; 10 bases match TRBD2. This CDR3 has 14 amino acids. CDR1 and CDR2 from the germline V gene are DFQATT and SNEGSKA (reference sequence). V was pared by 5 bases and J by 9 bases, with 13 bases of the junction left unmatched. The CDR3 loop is CSAWSGREGLVQYF. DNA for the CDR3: TGCAGTGCTTGGAGCGGGAGGGAGGGCCTGGTGCAGTACTTC.

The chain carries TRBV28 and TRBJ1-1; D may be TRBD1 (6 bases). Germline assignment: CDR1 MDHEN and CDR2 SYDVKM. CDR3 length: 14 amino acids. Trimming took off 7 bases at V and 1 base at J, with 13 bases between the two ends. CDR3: CASIVPGANTEAFF. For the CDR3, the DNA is TGTGCCAGCATCGTGCCGGGGGCGAACACTGAAGCTTTCTTT.

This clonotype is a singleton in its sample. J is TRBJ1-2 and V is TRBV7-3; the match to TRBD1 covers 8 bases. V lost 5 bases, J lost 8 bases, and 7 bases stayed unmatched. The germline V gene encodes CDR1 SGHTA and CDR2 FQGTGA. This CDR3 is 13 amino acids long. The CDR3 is CASSGRGLNGYTF. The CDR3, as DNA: TGTGCCAGCAGCGGCAGGGGGCTGAACGGCTACACCTTC.

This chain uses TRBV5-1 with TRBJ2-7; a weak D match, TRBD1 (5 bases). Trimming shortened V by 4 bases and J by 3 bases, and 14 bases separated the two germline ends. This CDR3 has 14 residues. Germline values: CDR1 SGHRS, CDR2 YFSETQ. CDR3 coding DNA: TGCGCCAGCAGCCCCATCCTAGACAGCTACGAGCAGTACTTC. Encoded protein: CASSPILDSYEQYF.

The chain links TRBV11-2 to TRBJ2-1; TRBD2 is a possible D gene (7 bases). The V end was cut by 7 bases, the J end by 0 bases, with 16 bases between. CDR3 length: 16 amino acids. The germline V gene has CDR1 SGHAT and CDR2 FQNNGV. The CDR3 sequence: CASTLGGPASYNEQFF. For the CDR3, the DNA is TGTGCCAGCACCCTCGGGGGGCCAGCCTCCTACAATGAGCAGTTCTTC.

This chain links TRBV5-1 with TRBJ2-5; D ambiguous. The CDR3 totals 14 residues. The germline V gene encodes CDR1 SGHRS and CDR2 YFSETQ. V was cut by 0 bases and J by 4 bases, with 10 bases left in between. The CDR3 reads CASSLERERETQYF. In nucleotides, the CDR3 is TGCGCCAGCAGCTTGGAAAGAGAGAGAGAGACCCAGTACTTC.

CDR3 nucleotide sequence: TGTGCCAGCAGCGGGGGGGCTTATGGGCCCTACAATGAGCAGTTCTTC. This translates into CASSGGAYGPYNEQFF. V is TRBV7-8 and J is TRBJ2-1, with a tentative D call TRBD2 (7 bases). Germline V gene sequence: CDR1 SGHVS, CDR2 FQNEAQ. The V gene lost 5 bases and the J gene lost 2 bases, with 16 bases spanning the gap. This CDR3 region has 16 residues. Full variable domain (remainder filled in from reference TRBV7-8 and TRBJ2-1): GAGVSQSPRYKVAKRGQDVALRCDPISGHVSLFWYQQALGQGPEFLTYFQNEAQLDKSGLPSDRFFAERPEGSVSTLKIQRTQQEDSAVYLCASSGGAYGPYNEQFFGPGTRLTVL.

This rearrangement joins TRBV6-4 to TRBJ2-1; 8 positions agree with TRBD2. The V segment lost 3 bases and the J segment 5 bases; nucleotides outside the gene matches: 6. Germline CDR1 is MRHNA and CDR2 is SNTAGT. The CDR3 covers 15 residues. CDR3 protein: CASSDRAGGHNEQFF. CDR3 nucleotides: TGTGCCAGCAGTGATCGGGCGGGAGGCCACAATGAGCAGTTCTTC.

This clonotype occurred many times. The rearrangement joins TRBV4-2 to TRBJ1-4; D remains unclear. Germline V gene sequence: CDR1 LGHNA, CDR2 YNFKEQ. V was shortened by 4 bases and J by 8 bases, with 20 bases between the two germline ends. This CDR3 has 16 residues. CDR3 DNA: TGTGCCAGCAGCCGAGACCCCGCCGGGCCGGGCGAAAAACTGTTTTTT. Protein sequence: CASSRDPAGPGEKLFF.

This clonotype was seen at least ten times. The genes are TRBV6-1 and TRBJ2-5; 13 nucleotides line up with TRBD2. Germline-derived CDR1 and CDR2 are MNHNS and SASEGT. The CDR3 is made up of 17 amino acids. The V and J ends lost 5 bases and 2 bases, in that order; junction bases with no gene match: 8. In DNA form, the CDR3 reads TGTGCCAGCAGTCCAGGGACTAGCGGGATTCTTCAAGAGACCCAGTACTTC. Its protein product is CASSPGTSGILQETQYF.

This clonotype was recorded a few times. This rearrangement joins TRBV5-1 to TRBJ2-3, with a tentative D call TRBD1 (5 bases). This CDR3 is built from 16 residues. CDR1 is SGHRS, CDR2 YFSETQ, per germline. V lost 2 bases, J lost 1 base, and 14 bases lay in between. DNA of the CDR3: TGCGCCAGCAGCTTAGGGGCCCCCGCGGGCACAGATACGCAGTATTTT. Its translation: CASSLGAPAGTDTQYF. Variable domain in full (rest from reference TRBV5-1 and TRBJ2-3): KAGVTQTPRYLIKTRGQQVTLSCSPISGHRSVSWYQQTPGQGLQFLFEYFSETQRNKGNFPGRFSGRQFSNSRSEMNVSTLELGDSALYLCASSLGAPAGTDTQYFGPGTRLTVL.

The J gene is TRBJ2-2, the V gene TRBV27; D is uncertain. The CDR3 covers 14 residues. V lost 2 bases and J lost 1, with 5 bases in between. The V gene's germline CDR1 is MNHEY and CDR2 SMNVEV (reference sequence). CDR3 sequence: CASSLGWNTGELFF. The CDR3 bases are TGTGCCAGCAGTTTAGGTTGGAACACCGGGGAGCTGTTTTTT.

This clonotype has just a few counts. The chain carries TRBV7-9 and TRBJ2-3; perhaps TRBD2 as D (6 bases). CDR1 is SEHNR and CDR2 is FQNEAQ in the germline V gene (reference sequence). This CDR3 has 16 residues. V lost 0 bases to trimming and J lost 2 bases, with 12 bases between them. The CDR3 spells CASSLAVAGNTDTQYF. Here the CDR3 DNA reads TGTGCCAGCAGCTTAGCGGTCGCGGGGAACACAGATACGCAGTATTTT.

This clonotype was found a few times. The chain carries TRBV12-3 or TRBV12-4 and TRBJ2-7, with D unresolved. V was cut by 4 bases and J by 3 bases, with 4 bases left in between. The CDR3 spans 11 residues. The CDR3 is CASSYYYEQYF. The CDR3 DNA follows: TGTGCCAGCAGTTACTACTACGAGCAGTACTTC.

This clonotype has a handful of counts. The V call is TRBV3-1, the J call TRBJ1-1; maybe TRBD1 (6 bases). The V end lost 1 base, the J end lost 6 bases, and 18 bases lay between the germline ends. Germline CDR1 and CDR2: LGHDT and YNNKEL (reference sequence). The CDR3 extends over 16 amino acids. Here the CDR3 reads CASSQGGGPHGSEAFF. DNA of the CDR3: TGTGCCAGCAGCCAAGGGGGGGGGCCGCACGGGTCTGAAGCTTTCTTT.

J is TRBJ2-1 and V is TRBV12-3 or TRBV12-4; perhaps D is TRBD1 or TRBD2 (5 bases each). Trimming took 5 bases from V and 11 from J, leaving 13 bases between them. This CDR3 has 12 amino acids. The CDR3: CASSRVPGQQFF. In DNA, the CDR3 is TGTGCCAGCAGTCGTGTCCCGGGACAGCAGTTCTTC.

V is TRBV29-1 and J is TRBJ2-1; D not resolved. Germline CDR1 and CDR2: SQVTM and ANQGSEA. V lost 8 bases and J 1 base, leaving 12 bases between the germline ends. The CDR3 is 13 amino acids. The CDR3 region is CSSALWSYNEQFF. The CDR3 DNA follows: TGCAGCTCCGCACTCTGGTCCTACAATGAGCAGTTCTTC.

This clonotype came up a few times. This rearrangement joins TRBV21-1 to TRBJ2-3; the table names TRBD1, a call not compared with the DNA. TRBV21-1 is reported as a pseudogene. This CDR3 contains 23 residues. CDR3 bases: TGTGCCAGCAGCAAAACTTATTGGGCCGACAGGGACAAAAGGCTGTCTAGCACAGATACGCAGTATTTT. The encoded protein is CASSKTYWADRDKRLSSTDTQYF.

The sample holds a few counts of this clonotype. The CDR3 DNA follows: TGTGCCAGCAGCGCGGGGGACAGGGTTAATGAGCAGTTCTTC. Translated: CASSAGDRVNEQFF. The chain is built from TRBV9 and TRBJ2-1, with 9 bases lining up with TRBD1. The CDR3 runs 14 residues. The V and J ends lost 3 bases and 7 bases, in that order; junction bases with no gene match: 5. Germline CDR1 is SGDLS and CDR2 is YYNGEE.

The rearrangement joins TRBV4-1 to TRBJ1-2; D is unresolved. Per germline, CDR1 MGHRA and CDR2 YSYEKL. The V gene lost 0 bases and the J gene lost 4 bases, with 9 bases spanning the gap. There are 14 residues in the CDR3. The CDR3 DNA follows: TGCGCCAGCAGCCAAGATCGTAGAAGCTATGGCTACACCTTC. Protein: CASSQDRRSYGYTF.

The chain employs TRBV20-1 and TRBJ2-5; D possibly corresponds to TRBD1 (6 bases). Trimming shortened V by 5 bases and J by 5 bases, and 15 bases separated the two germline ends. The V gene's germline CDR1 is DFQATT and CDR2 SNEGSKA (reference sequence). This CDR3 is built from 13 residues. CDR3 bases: TGCAGTGCTCGGGCAGGGGTTGGGGAGACCCAGTACTTC. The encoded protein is CSARAGVGETQYF.

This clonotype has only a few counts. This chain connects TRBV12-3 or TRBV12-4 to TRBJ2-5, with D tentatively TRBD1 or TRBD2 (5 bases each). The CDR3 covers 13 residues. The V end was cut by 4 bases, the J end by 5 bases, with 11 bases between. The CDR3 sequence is CASSWGNGETQYF. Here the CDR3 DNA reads TGTGCCAGCAGTTGGGGGAATGGTGAGACCCAGTACTTC.

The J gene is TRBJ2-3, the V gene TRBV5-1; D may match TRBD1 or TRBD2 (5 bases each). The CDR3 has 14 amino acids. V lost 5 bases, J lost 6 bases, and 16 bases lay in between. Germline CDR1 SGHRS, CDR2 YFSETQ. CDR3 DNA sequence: TGCGCCAGCAGTCTCGGGGCAGAATTGGATACGCAGTATTTT. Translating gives CASSLGAELDTQYF. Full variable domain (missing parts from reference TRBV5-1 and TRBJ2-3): KAGVTQTPRYLIKTRGQQVTLSCSPISGHRSVSWYQQTPGQGLQFLFEYFSETQRNKGNFPGRFSGRQFSNSRSEMNVSTLELGDSALYLCASSLGAELDTQYFGPGTRLTVL.

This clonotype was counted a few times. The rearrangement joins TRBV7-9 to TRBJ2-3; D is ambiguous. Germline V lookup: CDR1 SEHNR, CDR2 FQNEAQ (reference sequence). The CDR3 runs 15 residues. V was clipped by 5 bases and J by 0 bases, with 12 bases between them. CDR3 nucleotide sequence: TGTGCCAGCAGCGTAGGCCTATCTAGCACAGATACGCAGTATTTT. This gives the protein CASSVGLSSTDTQYF.